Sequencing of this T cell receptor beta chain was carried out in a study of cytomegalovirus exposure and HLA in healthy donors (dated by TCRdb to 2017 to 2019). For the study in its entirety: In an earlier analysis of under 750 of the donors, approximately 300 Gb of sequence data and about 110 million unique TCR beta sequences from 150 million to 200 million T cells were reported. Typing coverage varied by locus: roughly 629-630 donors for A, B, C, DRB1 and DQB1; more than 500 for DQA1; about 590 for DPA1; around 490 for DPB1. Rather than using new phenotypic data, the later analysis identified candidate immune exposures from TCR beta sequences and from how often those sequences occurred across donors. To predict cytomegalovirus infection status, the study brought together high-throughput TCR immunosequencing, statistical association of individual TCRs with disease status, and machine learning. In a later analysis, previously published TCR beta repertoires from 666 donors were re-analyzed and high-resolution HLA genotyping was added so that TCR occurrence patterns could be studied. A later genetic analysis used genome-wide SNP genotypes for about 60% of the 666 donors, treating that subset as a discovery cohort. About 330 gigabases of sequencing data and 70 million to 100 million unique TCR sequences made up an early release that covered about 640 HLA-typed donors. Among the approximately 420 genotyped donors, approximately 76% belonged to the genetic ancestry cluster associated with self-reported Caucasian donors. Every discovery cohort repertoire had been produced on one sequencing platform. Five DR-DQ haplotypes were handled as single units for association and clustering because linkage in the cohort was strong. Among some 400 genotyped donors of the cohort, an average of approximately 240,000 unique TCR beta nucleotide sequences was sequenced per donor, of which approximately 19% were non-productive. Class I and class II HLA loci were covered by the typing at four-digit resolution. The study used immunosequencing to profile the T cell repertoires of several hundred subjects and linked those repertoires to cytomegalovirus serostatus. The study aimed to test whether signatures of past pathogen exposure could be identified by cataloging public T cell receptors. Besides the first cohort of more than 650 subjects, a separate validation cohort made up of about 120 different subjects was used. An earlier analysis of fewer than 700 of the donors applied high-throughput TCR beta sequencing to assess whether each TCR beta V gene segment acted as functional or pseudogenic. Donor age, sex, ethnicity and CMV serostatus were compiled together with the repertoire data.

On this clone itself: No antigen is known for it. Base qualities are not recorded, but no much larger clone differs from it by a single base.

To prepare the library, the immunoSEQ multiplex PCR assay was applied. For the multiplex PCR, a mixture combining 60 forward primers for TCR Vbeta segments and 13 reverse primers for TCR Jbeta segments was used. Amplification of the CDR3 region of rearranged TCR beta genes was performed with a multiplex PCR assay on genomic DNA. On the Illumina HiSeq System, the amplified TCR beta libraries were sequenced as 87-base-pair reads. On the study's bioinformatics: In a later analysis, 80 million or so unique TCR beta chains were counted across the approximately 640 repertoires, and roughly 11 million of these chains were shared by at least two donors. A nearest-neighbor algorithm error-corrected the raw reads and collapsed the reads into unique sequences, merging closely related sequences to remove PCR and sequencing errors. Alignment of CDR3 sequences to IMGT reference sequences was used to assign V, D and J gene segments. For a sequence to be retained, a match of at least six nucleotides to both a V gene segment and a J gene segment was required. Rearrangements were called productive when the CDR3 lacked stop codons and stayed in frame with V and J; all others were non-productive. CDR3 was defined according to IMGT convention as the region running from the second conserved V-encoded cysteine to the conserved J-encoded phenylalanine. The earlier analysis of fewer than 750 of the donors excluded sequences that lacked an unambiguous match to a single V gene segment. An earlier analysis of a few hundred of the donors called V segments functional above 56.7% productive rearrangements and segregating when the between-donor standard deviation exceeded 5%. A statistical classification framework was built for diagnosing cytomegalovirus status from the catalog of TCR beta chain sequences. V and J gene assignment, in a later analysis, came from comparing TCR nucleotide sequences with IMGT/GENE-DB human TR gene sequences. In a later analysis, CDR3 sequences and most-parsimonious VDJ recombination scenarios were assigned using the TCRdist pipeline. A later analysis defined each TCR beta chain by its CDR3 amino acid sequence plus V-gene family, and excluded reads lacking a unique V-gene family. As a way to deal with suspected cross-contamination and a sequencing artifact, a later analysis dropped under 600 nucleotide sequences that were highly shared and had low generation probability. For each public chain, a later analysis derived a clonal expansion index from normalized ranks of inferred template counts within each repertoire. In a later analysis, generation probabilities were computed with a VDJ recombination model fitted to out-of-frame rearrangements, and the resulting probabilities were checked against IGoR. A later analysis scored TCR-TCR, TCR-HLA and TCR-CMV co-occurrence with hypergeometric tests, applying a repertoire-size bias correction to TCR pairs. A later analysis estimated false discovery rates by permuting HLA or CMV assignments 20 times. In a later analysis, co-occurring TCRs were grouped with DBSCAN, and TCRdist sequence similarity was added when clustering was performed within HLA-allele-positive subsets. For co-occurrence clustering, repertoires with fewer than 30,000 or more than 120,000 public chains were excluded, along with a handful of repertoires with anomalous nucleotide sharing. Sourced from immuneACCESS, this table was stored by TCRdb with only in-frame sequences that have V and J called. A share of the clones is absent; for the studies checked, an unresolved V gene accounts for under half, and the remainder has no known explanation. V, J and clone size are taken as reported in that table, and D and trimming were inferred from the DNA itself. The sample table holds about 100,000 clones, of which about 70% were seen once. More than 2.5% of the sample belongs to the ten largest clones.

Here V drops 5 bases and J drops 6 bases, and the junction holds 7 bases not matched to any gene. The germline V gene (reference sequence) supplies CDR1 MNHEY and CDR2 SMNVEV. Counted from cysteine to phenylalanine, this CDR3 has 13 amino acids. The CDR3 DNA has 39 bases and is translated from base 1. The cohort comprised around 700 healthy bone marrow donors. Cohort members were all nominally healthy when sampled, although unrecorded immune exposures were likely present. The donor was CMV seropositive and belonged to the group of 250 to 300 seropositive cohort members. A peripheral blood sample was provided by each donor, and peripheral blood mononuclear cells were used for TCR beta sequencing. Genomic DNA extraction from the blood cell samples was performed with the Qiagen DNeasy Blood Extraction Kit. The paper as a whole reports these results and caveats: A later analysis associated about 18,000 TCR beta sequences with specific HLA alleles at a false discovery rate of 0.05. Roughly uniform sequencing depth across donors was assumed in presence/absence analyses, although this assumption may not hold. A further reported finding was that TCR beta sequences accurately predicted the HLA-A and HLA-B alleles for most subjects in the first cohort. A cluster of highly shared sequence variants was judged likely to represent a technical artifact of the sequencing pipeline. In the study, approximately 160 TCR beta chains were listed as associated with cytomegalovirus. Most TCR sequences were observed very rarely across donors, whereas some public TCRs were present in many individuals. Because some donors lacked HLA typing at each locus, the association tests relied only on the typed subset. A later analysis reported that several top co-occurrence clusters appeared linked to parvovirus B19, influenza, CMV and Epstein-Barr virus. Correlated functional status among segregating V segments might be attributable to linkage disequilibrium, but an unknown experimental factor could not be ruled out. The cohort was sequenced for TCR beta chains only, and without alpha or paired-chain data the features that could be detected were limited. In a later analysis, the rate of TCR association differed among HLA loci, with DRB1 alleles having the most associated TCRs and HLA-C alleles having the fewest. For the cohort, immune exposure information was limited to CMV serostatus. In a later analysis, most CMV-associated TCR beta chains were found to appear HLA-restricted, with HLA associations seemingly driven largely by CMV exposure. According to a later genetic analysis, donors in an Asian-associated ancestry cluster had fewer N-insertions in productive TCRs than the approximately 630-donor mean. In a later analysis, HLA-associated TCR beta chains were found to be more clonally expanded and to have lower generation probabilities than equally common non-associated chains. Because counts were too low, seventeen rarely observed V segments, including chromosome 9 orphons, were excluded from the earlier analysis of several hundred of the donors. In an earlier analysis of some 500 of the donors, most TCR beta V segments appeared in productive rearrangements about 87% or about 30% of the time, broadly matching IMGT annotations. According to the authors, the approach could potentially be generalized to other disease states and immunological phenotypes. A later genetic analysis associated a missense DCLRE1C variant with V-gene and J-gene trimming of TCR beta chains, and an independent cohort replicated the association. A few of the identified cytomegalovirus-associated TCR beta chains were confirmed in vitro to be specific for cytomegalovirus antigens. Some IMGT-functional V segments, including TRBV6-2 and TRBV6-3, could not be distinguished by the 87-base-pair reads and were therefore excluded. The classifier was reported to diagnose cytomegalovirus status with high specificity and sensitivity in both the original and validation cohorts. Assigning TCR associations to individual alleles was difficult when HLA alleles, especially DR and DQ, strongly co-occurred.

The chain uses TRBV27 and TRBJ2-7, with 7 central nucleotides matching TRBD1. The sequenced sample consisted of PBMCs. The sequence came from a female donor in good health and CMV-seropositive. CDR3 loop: CASSLAEGAEQYF. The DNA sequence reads TGTGCCAGCAGTCTTGCAGAGGGGGCCGAGCAGTACTTC.